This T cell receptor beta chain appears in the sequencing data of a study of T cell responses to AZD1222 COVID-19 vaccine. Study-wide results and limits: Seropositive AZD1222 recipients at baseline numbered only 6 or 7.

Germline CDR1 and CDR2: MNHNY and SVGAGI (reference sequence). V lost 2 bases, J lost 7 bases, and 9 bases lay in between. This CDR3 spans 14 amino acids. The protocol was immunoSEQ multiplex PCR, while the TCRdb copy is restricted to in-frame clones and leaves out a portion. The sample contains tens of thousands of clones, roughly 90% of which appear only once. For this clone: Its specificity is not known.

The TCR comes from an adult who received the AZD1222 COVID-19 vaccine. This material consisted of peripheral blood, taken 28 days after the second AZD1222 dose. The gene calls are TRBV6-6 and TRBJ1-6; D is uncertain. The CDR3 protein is CASSYSTENSPLHF. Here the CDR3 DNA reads TGTGCCAGCAGTTACAGTACGGAGAATTCACCCCTCCACTTT.